This T cell receptor beta chain was profiled in a study of beta chain features in type 1 diabetes. Study background: All samples yielded roughly 110 million examined sorted cells. Broader study findings: When Type 1 diabetes patients were examined, their TCRB CDR3s proved moderately but significantly shorter in all four CD4+ subsets. The study found that naive, central memory and Treg TCRB repertoires appeared more similar in patients than in healthy donors. High TCR expression in some cells could lead to their over-representation in cDNA sequencing.

Expressed TCRB transcripts were sequenced because the entire RNA isolate underwent reverse transcription. The method was immunoSEQ multiplex PCR; TCRdb's version includes in-frame clones alone and lacks a portion of them. Seen here are about 340,000 clones, 7% to 10% observed once, and the top ten hold over 0.95%. CDR1 and CDR2 from the germline V gene are LGHNA and YSLEER. V lost 0 bases and J 1 base, leaving 9 bases between the germline ends. The CDR3 consists of 15 residues. A word on this clone: Its antigen is still unknown. Other DNA sequences in the sample encode the same CDR3.

The purity of all sorted populations exceeded 95%. The chain has TRBV4-3 and TRBJ1-2, with a possible D match to TRBD1 (6 bases). Input material: central memory CD4+ T cells from blood. The sequence came from a man younger than 45 with type 1 diabetes. CDR3 loop: CASSQDGGFNYGYTF. In DNA form, the CDR3 reads TGCGCCAGCAGCCAAGACGGGGGCTTTAACTATGGCTACACCTTC.